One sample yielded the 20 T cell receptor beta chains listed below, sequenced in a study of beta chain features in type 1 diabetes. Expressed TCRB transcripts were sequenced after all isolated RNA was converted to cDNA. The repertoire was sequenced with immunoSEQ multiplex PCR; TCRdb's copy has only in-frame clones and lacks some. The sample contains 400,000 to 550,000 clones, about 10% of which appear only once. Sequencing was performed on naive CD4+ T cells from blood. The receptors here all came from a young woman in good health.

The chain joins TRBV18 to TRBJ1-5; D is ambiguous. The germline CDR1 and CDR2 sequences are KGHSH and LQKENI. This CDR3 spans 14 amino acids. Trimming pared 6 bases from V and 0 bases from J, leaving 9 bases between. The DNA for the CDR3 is TGTGCCAGCTCGCCGGGCCTTAGCAATCAGCCCCAGCATTTT. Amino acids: CASSPGLSNQPQHF.

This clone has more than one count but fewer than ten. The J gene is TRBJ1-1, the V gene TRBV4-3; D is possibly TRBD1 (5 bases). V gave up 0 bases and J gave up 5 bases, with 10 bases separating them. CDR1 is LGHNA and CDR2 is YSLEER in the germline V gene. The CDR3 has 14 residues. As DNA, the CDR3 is TGCGCCAGCAGCCAAGATAGCAGGGTTACTGAAGCTTTCTTT. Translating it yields CASSQDSRVTEAFF.

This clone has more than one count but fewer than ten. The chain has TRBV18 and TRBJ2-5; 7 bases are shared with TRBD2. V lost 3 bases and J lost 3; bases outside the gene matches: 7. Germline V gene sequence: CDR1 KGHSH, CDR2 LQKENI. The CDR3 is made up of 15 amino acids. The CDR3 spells CASSPNIGGEETQYF. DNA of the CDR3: TGTGCCAGCTCACCGAACATTGGGGGGGAAGAGACCCAGTACTTC.

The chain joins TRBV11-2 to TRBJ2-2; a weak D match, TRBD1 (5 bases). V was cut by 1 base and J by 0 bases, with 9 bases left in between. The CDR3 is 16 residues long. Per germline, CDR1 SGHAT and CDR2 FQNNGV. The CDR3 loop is CASSLGQLANTGELFF. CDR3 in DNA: TGTGCCAGCAGCTTAGGACAGCTCGCGAACACCGGGGAGCTGTTTTTT.

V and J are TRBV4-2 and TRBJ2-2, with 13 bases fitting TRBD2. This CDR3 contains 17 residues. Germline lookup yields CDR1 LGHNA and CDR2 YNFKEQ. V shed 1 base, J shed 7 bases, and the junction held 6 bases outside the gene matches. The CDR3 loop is CASSQGTSGSNGGELFF. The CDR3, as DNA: TGTGCCAGCAGCCAAGGGACTAGCGGGAGTAATGGCGGGGAGCTGTTTTTT.

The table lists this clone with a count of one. The CDR3 sequence: CASSLGLSTRMSGANVLTF. The DNA of the CDR3 is TGCGCCAGCAGCTTGGGACTATCAACGAGAATGTCTGGGGCCAACGTCCTGACTTTC. This sequence joins TRBV5-1 and TRBJ2-6, with a weak D call TRBD2 (5 bases). Trimming removed 0 bases from V and 1 base from J, with 17 bases in between. CDR3 length: 19 amino acids. Germline V gene data show CDR1 as SGHRS and CDR2 as YFSETQ.

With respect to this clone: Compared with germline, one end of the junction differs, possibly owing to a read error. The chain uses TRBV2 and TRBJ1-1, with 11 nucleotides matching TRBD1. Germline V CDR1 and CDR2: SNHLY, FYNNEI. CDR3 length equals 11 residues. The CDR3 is CASNTGTGGFF. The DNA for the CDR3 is TGTGCCAGCAACACCGGGACAGGGGGATTTTTT.

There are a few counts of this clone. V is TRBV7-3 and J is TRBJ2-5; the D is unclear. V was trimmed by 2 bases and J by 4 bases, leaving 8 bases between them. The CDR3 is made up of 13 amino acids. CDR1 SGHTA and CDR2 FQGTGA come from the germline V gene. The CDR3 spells CASSLGVGETQYF. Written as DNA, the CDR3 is TGTGCCAGCAGCTTAGGGGTAGGAGAGACCCAGTACTTC.

CDR3 DNA sequence: TGTGCCAGCAGCCCATATAACTATGGCTACACCTTC. This translates into CASSPYNYGYTF. The V call is TRBV7-2, the J call TRBJ1-2; D gene ambiguous. The CDR3 is 12 residues long. With 5 bases removed from V and 1 base from J, the gap between germline ends came to 5 bases. CDR1 is SGHTA and CDR2 is FQGNSA in the germline V gene.

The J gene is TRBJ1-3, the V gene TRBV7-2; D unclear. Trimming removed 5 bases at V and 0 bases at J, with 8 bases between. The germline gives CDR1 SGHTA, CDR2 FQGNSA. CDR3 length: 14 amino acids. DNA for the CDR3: TGTGCCAGCAGCCCGAGTCCCTCTGGAAACACCATATATTTT. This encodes CASSPSPSGNTIYF.

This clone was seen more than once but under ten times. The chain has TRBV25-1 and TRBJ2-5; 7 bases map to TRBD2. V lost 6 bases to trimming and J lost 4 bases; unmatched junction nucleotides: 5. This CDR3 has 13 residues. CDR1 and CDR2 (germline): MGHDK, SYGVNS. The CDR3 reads CASRGEGLETQYF. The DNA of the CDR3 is TGTGCCAGCAGGGGGGAGGGGTTAGAGACCCAGTACTTC.

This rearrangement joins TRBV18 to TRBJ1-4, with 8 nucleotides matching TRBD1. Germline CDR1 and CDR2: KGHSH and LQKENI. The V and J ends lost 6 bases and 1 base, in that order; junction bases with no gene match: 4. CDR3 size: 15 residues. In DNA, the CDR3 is TGTGCCAGCTCTCTTGACAGGGGAACTAATGAAAAACTGTTTTTT. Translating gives CASSLDRGTNEKLFF.

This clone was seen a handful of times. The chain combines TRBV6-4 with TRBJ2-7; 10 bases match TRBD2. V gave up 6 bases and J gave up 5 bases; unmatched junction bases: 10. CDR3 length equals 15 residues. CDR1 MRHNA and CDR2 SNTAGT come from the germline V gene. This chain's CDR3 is CASSHIGLAAHEQYV. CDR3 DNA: TGTGCCAGCAGCCACATCGGACTAGCGGCACACGAGCAGTACGTC.

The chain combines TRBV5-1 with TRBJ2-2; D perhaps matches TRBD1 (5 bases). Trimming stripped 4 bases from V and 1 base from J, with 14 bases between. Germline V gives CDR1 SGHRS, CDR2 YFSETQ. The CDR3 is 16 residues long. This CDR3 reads CASSIMVTENTGELFF. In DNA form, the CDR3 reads TGCGCCAGCAGCATAATGGTGACAGAGAACACCGGGGAGCTGTTTTTT.

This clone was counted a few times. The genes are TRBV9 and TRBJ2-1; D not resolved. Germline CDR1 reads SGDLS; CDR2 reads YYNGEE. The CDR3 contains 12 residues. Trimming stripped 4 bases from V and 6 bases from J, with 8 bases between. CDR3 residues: CASSSHTNEQFF. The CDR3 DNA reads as TGTGCCAGCAGCAGTCATACCAATGAGCAGTTCTTC. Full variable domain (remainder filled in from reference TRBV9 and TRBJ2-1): DSGVTQTPKHLITATGQRVTLRCSPRSGDLSVYWYQQSLDQGLQFLIQYYNGEERAKGNILERFSAQQFPDLHSELNLSSLELGDSALYFCASSSHTNEQFFGPGTRLTVL.

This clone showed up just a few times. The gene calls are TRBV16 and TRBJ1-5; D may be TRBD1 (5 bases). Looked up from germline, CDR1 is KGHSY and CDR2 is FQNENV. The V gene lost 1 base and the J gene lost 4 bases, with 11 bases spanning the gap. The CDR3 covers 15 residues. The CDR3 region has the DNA TGTGCCAGCAGCCAATTGTGGGGGGGGAATCAGCCCCAGCATTTT. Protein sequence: CASSQLWGGNQPQHF.

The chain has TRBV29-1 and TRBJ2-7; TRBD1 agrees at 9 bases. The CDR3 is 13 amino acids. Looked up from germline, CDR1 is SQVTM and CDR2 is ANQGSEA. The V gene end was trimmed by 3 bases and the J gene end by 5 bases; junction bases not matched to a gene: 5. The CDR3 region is CSVEGQGGHEQYF. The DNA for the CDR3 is TGCAGCGTTGAGGGACAGGGCGGCCACGAGCAGTACTTC.

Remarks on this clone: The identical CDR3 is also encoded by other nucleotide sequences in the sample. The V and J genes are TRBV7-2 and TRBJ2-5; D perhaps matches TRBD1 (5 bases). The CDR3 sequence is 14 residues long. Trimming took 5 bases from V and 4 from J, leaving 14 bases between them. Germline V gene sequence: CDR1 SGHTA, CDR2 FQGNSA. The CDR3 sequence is CASSPRTGGETQYF. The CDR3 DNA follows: TGTGCCAGCAGCCCTCGAACAGGTGGAGAGACCCAGTACTTC.

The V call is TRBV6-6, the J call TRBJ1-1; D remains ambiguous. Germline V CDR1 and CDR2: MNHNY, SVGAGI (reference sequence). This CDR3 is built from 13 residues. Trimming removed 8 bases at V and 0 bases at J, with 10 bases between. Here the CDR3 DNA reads TGTGCCAGCGTGACACCCATGAACACTGAAGCTTTCTTT. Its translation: CASVTPMNTEAFF.

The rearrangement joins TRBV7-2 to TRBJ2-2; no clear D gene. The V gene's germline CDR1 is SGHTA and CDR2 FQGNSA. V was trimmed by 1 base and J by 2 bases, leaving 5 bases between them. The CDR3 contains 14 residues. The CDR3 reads CASSLVPNTGELFF. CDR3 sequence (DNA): TGTGCCAGCAGCTTAGTGCCTAACACCGGGGAGCTGTTTTTT.